The source of this TCR beta chain is a study of OX40 agonist ivuxolimab in advanced cancers. The protocol was immunoSEQ multiplex PCR, while the TCRdb copy is restricted to in-frame clones and leaves out a portion. The table lists roughly 70,000 clones, approximately 86% of them singletons, with under 0.75% in the top ten. The clonotype originates from an adult with an advanced solid tumor such as melanoma, head and neck, liver or kidney cancer. Material: CD4+ or CD8+ T cells sorted from blood, obtained in a trial of the OX40 agonist ivuxolimab.

The CDR3 bases are TGTGCCAGCAGCGTTTCTCCCACAGGGGGGATCGGGGAGCTGTTTTTT. Amino acids: CASSVSPTGGIGELFF. The V and J genes are TRBV9 and TRBJ2-2; 8 positions match TRBD1. This CDR3 is 16 amino acids long. Germline V gives CDR1 SGDLS, CDR2 YYNGEE. V lost 2 bases, J lost 7 bases, and 10 bases stayed unmatched.